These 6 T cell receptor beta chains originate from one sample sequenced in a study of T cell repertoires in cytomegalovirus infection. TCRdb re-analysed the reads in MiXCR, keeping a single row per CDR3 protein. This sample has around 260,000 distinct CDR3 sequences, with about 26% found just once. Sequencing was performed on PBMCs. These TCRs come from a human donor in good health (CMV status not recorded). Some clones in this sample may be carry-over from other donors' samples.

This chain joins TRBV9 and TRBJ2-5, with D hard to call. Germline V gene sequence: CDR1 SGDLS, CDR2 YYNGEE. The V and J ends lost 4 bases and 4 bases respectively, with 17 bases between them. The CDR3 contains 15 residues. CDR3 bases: TGTGCCAGCAGCCCACAATCCCAGATGTCAGAGACCCAGTACTTC. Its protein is CASSPQSQMSETQYF.

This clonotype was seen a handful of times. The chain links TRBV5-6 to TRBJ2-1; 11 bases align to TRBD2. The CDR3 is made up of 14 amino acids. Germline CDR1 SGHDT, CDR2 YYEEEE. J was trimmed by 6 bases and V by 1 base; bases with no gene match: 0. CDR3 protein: CASSLTSGSNEQFF. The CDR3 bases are TGTGCCAGCAGCTTGACTAGCGGGAGCAATGAGCAGTTCTTC.

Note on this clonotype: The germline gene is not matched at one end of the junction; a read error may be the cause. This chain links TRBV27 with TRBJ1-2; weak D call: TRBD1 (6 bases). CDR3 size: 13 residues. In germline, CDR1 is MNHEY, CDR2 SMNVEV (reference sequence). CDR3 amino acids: CACSPNRVYGYTF. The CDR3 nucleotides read TGTGCCTGCAGTCCGAACAGGGTTTATGGCTACACCTTC.

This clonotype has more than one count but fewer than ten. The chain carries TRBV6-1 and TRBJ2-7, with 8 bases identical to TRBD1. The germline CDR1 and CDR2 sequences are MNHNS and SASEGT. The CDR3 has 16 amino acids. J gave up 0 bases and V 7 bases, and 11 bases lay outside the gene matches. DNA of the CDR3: TGTGCCAGCACCGCCGGGATGGACAGGGCCTCCTACGAGCAGTACTTC. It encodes CASTAGMDRASYEQYF.

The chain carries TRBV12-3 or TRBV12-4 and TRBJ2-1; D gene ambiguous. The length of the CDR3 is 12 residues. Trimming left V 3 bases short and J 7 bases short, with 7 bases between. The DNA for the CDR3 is TGTGCCAGCAGTTTGTTCGGGAATGAGCAGTTCTTC. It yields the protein CASSLFGNEQFF.

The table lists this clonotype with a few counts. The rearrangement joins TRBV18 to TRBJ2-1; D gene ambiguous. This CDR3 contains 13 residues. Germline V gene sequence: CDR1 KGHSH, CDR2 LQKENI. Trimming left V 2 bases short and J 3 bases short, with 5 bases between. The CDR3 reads CASSPFRYNEQFF. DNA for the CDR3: TGTGCCAGCTCACCATTCCGCTACAATGAGCAGTTCTTC.